A selection of T cell receptor beta chains follows, all from one sample in a study of PD-1 blockade in classical Hodgkin lymphoma. TCRdb keeps only in-frame clones here, not all; method: immunoSEQ multiplex PCR. This table holds 90,000 to 130,000 clones, nearly 90% found once. The sequencing here drew on peripheral blood mononuclear cells (PBMCs), taken before the second cycle of nivolumab. The receptors derive from a human donor with classical Hodgkin lymphoma. The CDR3 runs from the conserved cysteine through the conserved F or W. The D gene is left open where the match is weak. A clone size is listed for some rows: how often the clone was seen (once, few, many), or a class if it is expanded.

V	D	J	size	CDR3	DNA
TRBV19	NA	TRBJ2-7	NA	CASSIALGPLEQYF	TGTGCCAGTAGTATAGCACTGGGGCCCCTCGAGCAGTACTTC
TRBV2	TRBD2	TRBJ2-7	NA	CASSTLLAGSSYEQYF	TGTGCCAGCAGTACCCTTCTAGCGGGAAGCTCCTACGAGCAGTACTTC
TRBV4-1	NA	TRBJ2-1	NA	CASSQDSPRAAAEQFF	TGCGCCAGCAGCCAAGATAGCCCGAGAGCAGCGGCAGAGCAGTTCTTC
TRBV11-2	NA	TRBJ1-3	NA	CASSFLSGGSSIYF	TGTGCCAGCAGCTTCCTTTCCGGGGGCTCGTCCATATATTTT
TRBV4-2	NA	TRBJ2-3	NA	CASSQDFSEGDTQYF	TGTGCCAGCAGCCAAGATTTTAGCGAGGGAGATACGCAGTATTTT
TRBV7-9	NA	TRBJ1-2	NA	CASSLAGEGYTF	TGTGCCAGCAGCTTAGCGGGGGAGGGCTACACCTTC
TRBV7-9	NA	TRBJ1-1	NA	CASTVQGGAFNTEAFF	TGTGCCAGCACCGTCCAAGGGGGGGCCTTTAACACTGAAGCTTTCTTT
TRBV10-3	NA	TRBJ1-1	NA	CAIRALGTEAFF	TGTGCCATCAGGGCATTGGGGACTGAAGCTTTCTTT
TRBV7-2	NA	TRBJ1-5	NA	CASSAYGQPQHF	TGTGCCAGCAGCGCATACGGTCAGCCCCAGCATTTT
TRBV19	NA	TRBJ1-5	NA	CASNPQSNQPQHF	TGTGCCAGTAACCCCCAAAGCAATCAGCCCCAGCATTTT
TRBV18	NA	TRBJ2-3	NA	CASSPPRTDTQYF	TGTGCCAGCTCACCACCCCGCACAGATACGCAGTATTTT
TRBV11-2	NA	TRBJ2-7	NA	CASSNRPRGLNEQYF	TGTGCCAGCAGCAATAGACCACGGGGGTTAAACGAGCAGTACTTC
TRBV2	TRBD1	TRBJ1-2	NA	CASPSSWDRVFYGYTF	TGTGCCAGCCCCTCATCTTGGGACAGGGTATTCTATGGCTACACCTTC
TRBV7-9	TRBD2	TRBJ2-1	NA	CASSYLSPGTSSYNEQFF	TGTGCCAGCAGCTACTTATCTCCAGGGACTAGCAGCTACAATGAGCAGTTCTTC
TRBV27	NA	TRBJ2-7	NA	CASSLNTQTQYF	TGTGCCAGCAGTTTAAACACGCAGACGCAGTACTTC
TRBV28	NA	TRBJ2-1	once	CASTPHIGPSYNEQFF	TGTGCCAGCACCCCTCATATCGGGCCTTCCTACAATGAGCAGTTCTTC
TRBV28	TRBD2	TRBJ2-5	NA	CASSLYSSGRAGETQYF	TGTGCCAGCAGTTTATATTCCAGCGGGAGGGCAGGGGAGACCCAGTACTTC
TRBV19	TRBD1	TRBJ2-1	NA	CASSIDRGHDEQFF	TGTGCCAGTAGTATTGACAGGGGGCACGATGAGCAGTTCTTC
TRBV5-1	NA	TRBJ1-1	NA	CASSLGQDAEAFF	TGCGCCAGCAGCTTGGGACAGGACGCTGAAGCTTTCTTT
TRBV6-4	TRBD2	TRBJ2-7	NA	CATSKRGDSYEQYF	TGTGCCACCTCTAAGCGGGGGGACTCCTACGAGCAGTACTTC
TRBV4-1	TRBD2	TRBJ2-7	NA	CASSSGAGGPPYEQYF	TGCGCCAGCAGCTCTGGGGCGGGAGGGCCGCCCTACGAGCAGTACTTC
TRBV13	NA	TRBJ2-7	NA	CASSNRDGGYEQYF	TGTGCCAGCAGCAATAGGGACGGAGGCTACGAGCAGTACTTC
TRBV27	NA	TRBJ2-7	NA	CASSSGTPRAYEQYF	TGTGCCAGCAGCTCCGGGACCCCAAGGGCCTACGAGCAGTACTTC
TRBV6-6	TRBD1	TRBJ1-5	NA	CASSDQQGDQPQHF	TGTGCCAGCAGTGACCAACAGGGGGACCAGCCCCAGCATTTT
TRBV5-1	NA	TRBJ2-3	NA	CASSLSQSTDTQYF	TGCGCCAGCAGCTTGAGCCAGAGCACAGATACGCAGTATTTT
TRBV9	NA	TRBJ1-2	NA	CASSVMEGNGYTF	TGTGCCAGCAGCGTAATGGAGGGGAATGGCTACACCTTC
TRBV2	NA	TRBJ2-7	NA	CASKDNSYEQYF	TGTGCCAGCAAAGACAATTCTTACGAGCAGTACTTC
TRBV4-2	NA	TRBJ2-5	NA	CASSQDPVQETQYF	TGTGCCAGCAGCCAAGATCCAGTACAAGAGACCCAGTACTTC
TRBV5-4	TRBD2	TRBJ2-7	once	CASSLARGSGYEQYF	TGTGCCAGCAGCTTGGCTCGCGGGAGTGGCTACGAGCAGTACTTC
TRBV6-1	NA	TRBJ1-1	NA	CASSDPGASGTEAFF	TGTGCCAGCAGTGACCCAGGGGCCTCGGGCACTGAAGCTTTCTTT
TRBV7-9	NA	TRBJ1-4	NA	CASSLTGHYEKLFF	TGTGCCAGCAGCTTGACAGGTCATTACGAAAAACTGTTTTTT
TRBV15	NA	TRBJ2-5	NA	CATSRQPGTRETQYF	TGTGCCACCAGCAGACAACCCGGGACCAGGGAGACCCAGTACTTC
TRBV14	TRBD1	TRBJ2-1	NA	CASSQVTGKEEQFF	TGTGCCAGCAGCCAAGTGACAGGGAAGGAGGAGCAGTTCTTC
TRBV18	NA	TRBJ2-5	NA	CASSPGIGETQYF	TGTGCCAGCTCACCAGGGATTGGGGAGACCCAGTACTTC
TRBV7-9	NA	TRBJ1-1	NA	CASHTKGDTEAFF	TGTGCCAGCCACACCAAGGGGGACACTGAAGCTTTCTTT
TRBV13	TRBD2	TRBJ2-1	few	CASRSPGLAGGEQFF	TGTGCCAGCAGATCCCCCGGACTAGCGGGTGGGGAGCAGTTCTTC
TRBV7-2	NA	TRBJ1-6	NA	CASSPTANNSPLHF	TGTGCCAGCAGCCCTACGGCCAATAATTCACCCCTCCACTTT
TRBV6-5	NA	TRBJ1-2	once	CASSYSRGSWGYTF	TGTGCCAGCAGTTACTCTCGAGGGTCATGGGGCTACACCTTC